This T cell receptor beta chain came from a study of T cell responses to AZD1222 COVID-19 vaccine. Per the germline V gene, CDR1 is MNHEY and CDR2 is SVGAGI. V shed 6 bases and J shed 2 bases, with 15 bases lying between them. CDR3 length: 15 residues. Regarding the study as a whole: Clonal diversity may have been underestimated in mostly white British donors. Baseline serostatus was positive in only six AZD1222 recipients.

On this clone itself: Its target is not known.

Sequenced by immunoSEQ multiplex PCR; TCRdb stores in-frame clones only, minus some. The sample holds approximately 150,000 clones, roughly 92% seen once. Here the sequenced sample was peripheral blood, taken on day 0 of AZD1222 vaccination. This chain joins TRBV6-5 and TRBJ2-3; D is undetermined. This receptor was taken from an adult in good health. The CDR3 sequence is CASSSSASPTDTQYF. The CDR3 region has the DNA TGTGCCAGCAGCTCCTCGGCGTCTCCCACAGATACGCAGTATTTT.